The next 25 T cell receptor beta chains were all read from a single sample in a study of T cell responses to AZD1222 COVID-19 vaccine. Clones were sequenced by immunoSEQ multiplex PCR, and TCRdb holds only the in-frame ones, with some missing. The sample records fewer than 150,000 clones, around nine tenths being singletons. The sequencing used peripheral blood, collected on day 0 of AZD1222 vaccination. Receptor source: an adult in good health.

The rearrangement joins TRBV12-5 to TRBJ1-5; weak D call: TRBD1 (5 bases). Germline V lookup: CDR1 LGHNT, CDR2 FRNRAP. The CDR3 has 16 residues. The V and J ends lost 3 bases and 0 bases respectively, with 12 bases between them. DNA for the CDR3: TGTGCTAGTGGTTTCGGGGGGACCCATAGCAATCAGCCCCAGCATTTT. This encodes CASGFGGTHSNQPQHF.

The chain employs TRBV5-4 and TRBJ2-7, with no clear D. CDR3 length: 16 residues. Germline V gene data show CDR1 as SGHNT and CDR2 as YYREEE (reference sequence). The ends were cut back, 4 bases at V and 2 bases at J, with 19 bases in the middle. The CDR3 sequence is CASSPPGPSSTYEQYF. In DNA form, the CDR3 reads TGTGCCAGCAGCCCCCCGGGTCCCAGCTCTACCTACGAGCAGTACTTC.

This chain joins TRBV20-1 and TRBJ2-3; the D is unclear. The CDR3 covers 11 residues. Germline V gives CDR1 DFQATT, CDR2 SNEGSKA (reference sequence). Trimming left V 5 bases short and J 5 bases short, with 8 bases between. CDR3 DNA: TGCAGTGCTCAGAAGGGAGATACGCAGTATTTT. This translates into CSAQKGDTQYF.

This clone was detected only once. J is TRBJ2-3 and V is TRBV2; D is unresolved. The CDR3 has 15 amino acids. V was pared by 2 bases and J by 6 bases, with 15 bases between. Germline V gene lookup returns CDR1 SNHLY and CDR2 FYNNEI. CDR3 residues: CASSELSNQGDTQYF. CDR3 nucleotides: TGTGCCAGCAGTGAATTGTCCAACCAAGGGGATACGCAGTATTTT.

The V call is TRBV7-9, the J call TRBJ2-5; 7 bases line up with TRBD2. V was clipped by 4 bases and J by 1 base; unmatched bases: 6. The germline V gene has CDR1 SEHNR and CDR2 FQNEAQ (reference sequence). This CDR3 region has 15 residues. Here the CDR3 reads CASSSAGEVQETQYF. CDR3 DNA sequence: TGTGCCAGCAGCTCCGCGGGAGAGGTCCAAGAGACCCAGTACTTC.

The chain is built from TRBV24-1 and TRBJ2-5; 8 bases line up with TRBD2. The junction had 14 bases not matched to a gene; V was cut back by 5 bases and J by 4 bases. Germline V gives CDR1 KGHDR, CDR2 SFDVKD. The CDR3 spans 17 residues. CDR3 nucleotides: TGTGCCACCAGTGCCGGGACTAGAACTCCCAAGGGAGAGACCCAGTACTTC. It translates to CATSAGTRTPKGETQYF.

The rearrangement links TRBV5-1 to TRBJ2-7, with a possible D match to TRBD1 (6 bases). CDR1 is SGHRS and CDR2 is YFSETQ in the germline V gene. This CDR3 comprises 13 residues. V shed 0 bases and J shed 4 bases, with 8 bases lying between them. CDR3 in DNA: TGCGCCAGCAGCTTGGGGGGGCGGTACGAGCAGTACTTC. Protein sequence: CASSLGGRYEQYF. The variable domain in full, completed from reference TRBV5-1 and TRBJ2-7, reads KAGVTQTPRYLIKTRGQQVTLSCSPISGHRSVSWYQQTPGQGLQFLFEYFSETQRNKGNFPGRFSGRQFSNSRSEMNVSTLELGDSALYLCASSLGGRYEQYFGPGTRLTVT.

J is TRBJ1-3 and V is TRBV27; 9 bases fit TRBD1. In germline, CDR1 is MNHEY, CDR2 SMNVEV (reference sequence). The CDR3 is made up of 15 amino acids. The ends lost 6 bases at V and 4 bases at J; junction bases unmatched: 7. CDR3 residues: CASSEQGASGNTIYF. Written as DNA, the CDR3 is TGTGCCAGCAGCGAACAGGGGGCCTCAGGAAACACCATATATTTT.

This clone showed up just a few times. The CDR3 bases are TGTGCCAGCAGTGAACTCCCGGGCACCGGGGAGCTGTTTTTT. Translated: CASSELPGTGELFF. This chain joins TRBV2 and TRBJ2-2, with unresolved D. The germline gives CDR1 SNHLY, CDR2 FYNNEI. CDR3 length equals 14 residues. The V end lost 2 bases, the J end lost 4 bases, and 8 bases lay between the germline ends.

The table lists this clone with a count of one. The gene calls are TRBV6-4 and TRBJ1-1; no clear D gene. Trimming took off 5 bases at V and 8 bases at J, with 9 bases between the two ends. CDR1 and CDR2 (germline): MRHNA, SNTAGT. This CDR3 has 11 residues. The chain's CDR3 is CASSKANEAFF. The DNA for the CDR3 is TGTGCCAGCAGTAAGGCTAACGAAGCTTTCTTT.

The chain combines TRBV21-1 with TRBJ1-4. TRBV21-1 is assigned pseudogene status. The CDR3 spans 15 residues. The CDR3 nucleotides are TGTGCCAGCAGCAAATCGGGGAGGGGGCATGAAAAACTGTTTTTT. It yields the protein CASSKSGRGHEKLFF.

V and J are TRBV5-4 and TRBJ2-3; D could derive from TRBD1 or TRBD2 (5 bases each). The CDR3 spans 13 residues. Deletions cut 4 bases from V and 4 bases from J, with 10 bases between. Germline values: CDR1 SGHNT, CDR2 YYREEE (reference sequence). Here the CDR3 reads CASSRDGSDTQYF. CDR3 sequence (DNA): TGTGCCAGCAGCCGGGACGGGTCAGATACGCAGTATTTT.

The V and J genes are TRBV5-1 and TRBJ2-1; 8 bases agree with TRBD2. V shed 5 bases and J 3 bases; nucleotides not matched to a gene: 4. The CDR3 has 14 residues. Germline loops: CDR1 SGHRS, CDR2 YFSETQ. The CDR3 loop is CASRKTSDYNEQFF. The CDR3 DNA reads as TGCGCCAGCAGGAAGACTAGCGACTACAATGAGCAGTTCTTC.

The chain links TRBV18 to TRBJ1-1; possible D gene TRBD1, 6 bases. The V end was cut by 0 bases, the J end by 11 bases, with 19 bases between. Germline V gene data show CDR1 as KGHSH and CDR2 as LQKENI. The CDR3 consists of 15 residues. CDR3 protein: CASSPPSGAGYSAFF. In DNA, the CDR3 is TGTGCCAGCTCACCACCCTCGGGGGCCGGGTATTCGGCTTTCTTT.

V usage is TRBV15 and J usage is TRBJ2-3; 13 positions agree with TRBD2. This CDR3 has 17 residues. The V gene end was trimmed by 1 base and the J gene end by 3 bases; junction bases not matched to a gene: 4. Germline V lookup: CDR1 LNHNV, CDR2 YYDKDF (reference sequence). The CDR3 sequence: CATSRGGLAGFTDTQYF. The DNA for the CDR3 is TGTGCCACCAGCAGAGGGGGACTAGCGGGATTTACAGATACGCAGTATTTT.

The rearrangement links TRBV5-1 to TRBJ1-2; 10 bases fit TRBD1. Trimming at V came to 2 bases and at J to 5 bases, leaving 12 bases not matched to a gene. This CDR3 comprises 17 residues. CDR1 is SGHRS, CDR2 YFSETQ, per germline. The CDR3 DNA sequence: TGCGCCAGCAGCTTTCATCTATCAGACAGGGGGCGTTATGGCTACACCTTC. Encoded protein: CASSFHLSDRGRYGYTF. Full variable domain (outside the CDR3, taken from reference TRBV5-1 and TRBJ1-2): KAGVTQTPRYLIKTRGQQVTLSCSPISGHRSVSWYQQTPGQGLQFLFEYFSETQRNKGNFPGRFSGRQFSNSRSEMNVSTLELGDSALYLCASSFHLSDRGRYGYTFGSGTRLTVV.

The genes are TRBV5-4 and TRBJ2-5; TRBD2 matches 7 bases. Germline-derived CDR1 and CDR2 are SGHNT and YYREEE (reference sequence). The CDR3 spans 14 residues. V trimming: 4 bases; J trimming: 5 bases; junction bases outside the gene matches: 8. Here the CDR3 reads CASSESGRAETQYF. The CDR3 nucleotides read TGTGCCAGCAGCGAAAGTGGGAGGGCGGAGACCCAGTACTTC.

The chain joins TRBV7-9 to TRBJ1-3; D unresolved. CDR1 is SEHNR, CDR2 FQNEAQ, per germline (reference sequence). V gave up 5 bases and J gave up 2 bases, with 13 bases separating them. The CDR3 sequence is 15 residues long. This CDR3 is CASSPRLSPGNTIYF. CDR3 nucleotide sequence: TGTGCCAGCAGCCCGAGGTTGAGCCCTGGAAACACCATATATTTT.

The rearrangement uses TRBV19 and TRBJ1-2; D is unresolved. The CDR3 length is 14 residues. Germline V CDR1 and CDR2: LNHDA, SQIVND (reference sequence). The ends were cut back, 9 bases at V and 0 bases at J, with 14 bases in the middle. The CDR3 DNA is TGTGCCAGCCGAGGTTCAGAAGCTAACTATGGCTACACCTTC. Its protein is CASRGSEANYGYTF. Together with reference TRBV19 and TRBJ1-2, the CDR3 gives the full variable domain: DGGITQSPKYLFRKEGQNVTLSCEQNLNHDAMYWYRQDPGQGLRLIYYSQIVNDFQKGDIAEGYSVSREKKESFPLTVTSAQKNPTAFYLCASRGSEANYGYTFGSGTRLTVV.

CDR3: CASSLGWSSYSPLHF. CDR3 DNA: TGTGCCAGCAGCTTGGGGTGGAGCAGCTATTCACCCCTCCACTTT. The chain couples TRBV5-6 to TRBJ1-6; no reliable D call. Germline loops: CDR1 SGHDT, CDR2 YYEEEE. The CDR3 is 15 amino acids. Trimming took off 0 bases at V and 8 bases at J, with 12 bases between the two ends.

This clone has more than one count but fewer than ten. The chain recombines TRBV14 with TRBJ2-1, with TRBD1 matching over 7 bases. Trimming at V came to 4 bases and at J to 8 bases, leaving 11 bases not matched to a gene. The CDR3 covers 15 residues. Germline assignment: CDR1 SGHDN and CDR2 FVKESK. CDR3 sequence (DNA): TGTGCCAGCAGCCTACCCTCAGGGGGTGTCGATGAGCAGTTCTTC. This encodes CASSLPSGGVDEQFF.

The CDR3 reads CASSTGGSVEAFF. In nucleotides, the CDR3 is TGTGCCAGCAGCACTGGTGGGTCCGTGGAAGCTTTCTTT. The chain employs TRBV7-8 and TRBJ1-1; D is undetermined. The CDR3 runs to 13 residues. Trimming left V 5 bases short and J 8 bases short, with 15 bases between. In germline, CDR1 is SGHVS, CDR2 FQNEAQ.

This clone has just one count. The rearrangement joins TRBV10-2 to TRBJ2-5; D gene ambiguous. The CDR3 extends over 11 amino acids. Between the trimmed V and J ends, which lost 6 bases and 3 bases, there was a span of 5 bases. Germline CDR1 WSHSY, CDR2 SAAADI. CDR3 nucleotides: TGCGCCAGCAGGGCAGAAGAGACCCAGTACTTC. Its translation is CASRAEETQYF.

This clone was found a few times. The chain couples TRBV6-5 to TRBJ2-7; TRBD1 matches at 9 bases. Germline V CDR1 and CDR2: MNHEY, SVGAGI. The CDR3 has 15 residues. The ends lost 4 bases at V and 3 bases at J; junction bases unmatched: 7. CDR3 nucleotide sequence: TGTGCCAGCAGTTCCTACAGGGGGCGCGGCTACGAGCAGTACTTC. This encodes CASSSYRGRGYEQYF.

The chain carries TRBV27 and TRBJ1-3; no clear D. V lost 3 bases and J lost 0, with 6 bases in between. The CDR3 totals 14 residues. Germline V lookup: CDR1 MNHEY, CDR2 SMNVEV (reference sequence). CDR3 nucleotides: TGTGCCAGCAGTTTGTCAGGCTCTGGAAACACCATATATTTT. Residues: CASSLSGSGNTIYF.